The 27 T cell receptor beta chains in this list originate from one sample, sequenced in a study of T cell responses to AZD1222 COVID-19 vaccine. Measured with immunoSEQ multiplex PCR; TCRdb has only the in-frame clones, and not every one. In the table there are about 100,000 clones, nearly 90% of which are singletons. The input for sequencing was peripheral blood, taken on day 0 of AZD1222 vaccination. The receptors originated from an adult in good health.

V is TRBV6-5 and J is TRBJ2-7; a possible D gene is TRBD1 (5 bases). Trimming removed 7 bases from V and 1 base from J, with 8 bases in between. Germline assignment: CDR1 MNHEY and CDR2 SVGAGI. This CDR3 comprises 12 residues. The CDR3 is CASTGKSYEQYF. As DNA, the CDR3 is TGTGCCAGCACAGGGAAATCCTACGAGCAGTACTTC.

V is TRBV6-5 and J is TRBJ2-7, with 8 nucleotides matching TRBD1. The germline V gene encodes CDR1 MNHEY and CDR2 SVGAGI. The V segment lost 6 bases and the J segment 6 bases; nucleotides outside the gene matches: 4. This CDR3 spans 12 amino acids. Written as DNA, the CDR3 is TGTGCCAGCAGGCCGACAGGGGTCGAGCAGTACTTC. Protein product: CASRPTGVEQYF.

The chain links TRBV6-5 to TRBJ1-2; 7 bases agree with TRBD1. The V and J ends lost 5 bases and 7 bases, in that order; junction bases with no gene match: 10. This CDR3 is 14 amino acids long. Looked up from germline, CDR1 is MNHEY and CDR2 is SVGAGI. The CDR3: CASSRQGPTAGYTF. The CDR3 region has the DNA TGTGCCAGCAGTCGACAGGGCCCTACGGCTGGCTACACCTTC.

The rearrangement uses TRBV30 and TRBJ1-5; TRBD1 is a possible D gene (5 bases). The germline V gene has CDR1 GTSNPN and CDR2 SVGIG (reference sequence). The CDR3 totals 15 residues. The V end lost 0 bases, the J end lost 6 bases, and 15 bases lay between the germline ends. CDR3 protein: CAWSVDGAASQPQHF. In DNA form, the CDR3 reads TGTGCCTGGAGTGTAGATGGGGCCGCTAGTCAGCCCCAGCATTTT. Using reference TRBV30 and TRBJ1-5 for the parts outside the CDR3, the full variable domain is SQTIHQWPATLVQPVGSPLSLECTVEGTSNPNLYWYRQAAGRGLQLLFYSVGIGQISSEVPQNLSASRPQDRQFILSSKKLLLSDSGFYLCAWSVDGAASQPQHFGDGTRLSIL.

DNA for the CDR3: TGTGCCAGCAGCTTCTCTAGGCATGGCTACACCTTC. Translating gives CASSFSRHGYTF. This sequence joins TRBV9 and TRBJ1-2; the D is unclear. Trimming removed 4 bases at V and 6 bases at J, with 10 bases between. The CDR3 spans 12 residues. The germline V gene has CDR1 SGDLS and CDR2 YYNGEE.

The CDR3 DNA reads TGTGCCTGGAGTACCCGCGGAACGACCTATGGCTACACCTTC. Translated: CAWSTRGTTYGYTF. The chain is built from TRBV30 and TRBJ1-2; no clear D. This CDR3 comprises 14 residues. Trimming stripped 2 bases from V and 4 bases from J, with 14 bases between. Germline CDR1 and CDR2: GTSNPN and SVGIG (reference sequence).

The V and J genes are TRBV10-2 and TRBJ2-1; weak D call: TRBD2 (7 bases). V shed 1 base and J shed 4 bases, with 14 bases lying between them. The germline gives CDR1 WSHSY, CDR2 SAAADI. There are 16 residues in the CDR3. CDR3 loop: CASSEFPRGLYNEQFF. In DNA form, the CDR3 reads TGCGCCAGCAGTGAGTTTCCCAGGGGACTATACAATGAGCAGTTCTTC.

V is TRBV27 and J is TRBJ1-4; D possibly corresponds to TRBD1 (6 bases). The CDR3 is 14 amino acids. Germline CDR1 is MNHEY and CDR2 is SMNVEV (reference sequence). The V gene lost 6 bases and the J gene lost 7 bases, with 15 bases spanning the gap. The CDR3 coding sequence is TGTGCCAGCAGCGGACAGAGAAATTCTGAAAAACTGTTTTTT. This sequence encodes CASSGQRNSEKLFF. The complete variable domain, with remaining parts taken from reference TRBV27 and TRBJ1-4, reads EAQVTQNPRYLITVTGKKLTVTCSQNMNHEYMSWYRQDPGLGLRQIYYSMNVEVTDKGDVPEGYKVSRKEKRNFPLILESPSPNQTSLYFCASSGQRNSEKLFFGSGTQLSVL.

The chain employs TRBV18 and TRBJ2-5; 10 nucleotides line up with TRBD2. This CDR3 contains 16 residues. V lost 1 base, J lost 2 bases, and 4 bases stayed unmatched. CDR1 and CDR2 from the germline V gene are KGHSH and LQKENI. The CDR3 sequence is CASSPLSTSGQETQYF. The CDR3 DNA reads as TGTGCCAGCTCACCACTCTCGACTAGCGGGCAAGAGACCCAGTACTTC. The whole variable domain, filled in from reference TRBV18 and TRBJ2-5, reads NAGVMQNPRHLVRRRGQEARLRCSPMKGHSHVYWYRQLPEEGLKFMVYLQKENIIDESGMPKERFSAEFPKEGPSILRIQQVVRGDSAAYFCASSPLSTSGQETQYFGPGTRLLVL.

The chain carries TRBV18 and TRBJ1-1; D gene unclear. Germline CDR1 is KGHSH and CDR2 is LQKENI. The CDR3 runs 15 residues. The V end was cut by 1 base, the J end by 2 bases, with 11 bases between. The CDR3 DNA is TGTGCCAGCTCACCACTAGAAGACTCAAACACTGAAGCTTTCTTT. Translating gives CASSPLEDSNTEAFF.

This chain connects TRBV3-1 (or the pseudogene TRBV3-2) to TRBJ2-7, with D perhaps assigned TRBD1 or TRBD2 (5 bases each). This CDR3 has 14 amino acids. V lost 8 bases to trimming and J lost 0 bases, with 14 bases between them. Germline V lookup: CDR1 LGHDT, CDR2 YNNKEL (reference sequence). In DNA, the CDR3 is TGTGCCAGCTCCCGGGACGTCAGCTCCTACGAGCAGTACTTC. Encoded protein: CASSRDVSSYEQYF.

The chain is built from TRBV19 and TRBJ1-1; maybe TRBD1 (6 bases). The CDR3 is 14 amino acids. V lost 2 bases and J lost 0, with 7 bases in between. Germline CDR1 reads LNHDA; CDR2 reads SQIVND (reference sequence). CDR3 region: CASSITGMNTEAFF. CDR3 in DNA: TGTGCCAGTAGTATAACAGGGATGAACACTGAAGCTTTCTTT.

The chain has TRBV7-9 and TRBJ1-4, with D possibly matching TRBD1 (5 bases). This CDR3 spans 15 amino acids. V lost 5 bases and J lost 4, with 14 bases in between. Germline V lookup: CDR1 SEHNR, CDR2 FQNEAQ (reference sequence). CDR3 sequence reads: CASSQERGGNEKLFF. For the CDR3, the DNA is TGTGCCAGCAGCCAAGAACGCGGGGGTAATGAAAAACTGTTTTTT.

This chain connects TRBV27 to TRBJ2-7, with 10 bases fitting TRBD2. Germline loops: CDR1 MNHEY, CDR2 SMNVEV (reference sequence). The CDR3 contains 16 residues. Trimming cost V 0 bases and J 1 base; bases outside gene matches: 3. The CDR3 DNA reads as TGTGCCAGCAGTTTATCGTTTAGCGGGGGGTCCTACGAGCAGTACTTC. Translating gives CASSLSFSGGSYEQYF.

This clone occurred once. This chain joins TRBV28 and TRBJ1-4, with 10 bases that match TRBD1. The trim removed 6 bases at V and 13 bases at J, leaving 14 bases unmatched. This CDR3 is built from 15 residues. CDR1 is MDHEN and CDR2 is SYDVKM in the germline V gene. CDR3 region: CASSRTDRGGDRLFF. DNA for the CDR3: TGTGCCAGCAGCCGAACGGACAGGGGGGGAGATAGACTGTTTTTT.

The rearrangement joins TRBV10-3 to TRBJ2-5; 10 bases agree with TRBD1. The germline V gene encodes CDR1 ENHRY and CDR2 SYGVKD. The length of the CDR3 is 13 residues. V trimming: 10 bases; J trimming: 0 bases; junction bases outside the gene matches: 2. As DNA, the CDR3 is TGTGCCACCGGGACAGGGGACCAAGAGACCCAGTACTTC. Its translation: CATGTGDQETQYF.

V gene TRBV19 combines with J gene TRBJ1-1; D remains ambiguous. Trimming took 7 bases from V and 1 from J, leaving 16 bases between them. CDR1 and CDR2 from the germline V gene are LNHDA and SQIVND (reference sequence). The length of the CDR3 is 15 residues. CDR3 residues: CASKFAPPRNTEAFF. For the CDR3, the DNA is TGTGCCAGTAAATTTGCGCCGCCTAGGAACACTGAAGCTTTCTTT.

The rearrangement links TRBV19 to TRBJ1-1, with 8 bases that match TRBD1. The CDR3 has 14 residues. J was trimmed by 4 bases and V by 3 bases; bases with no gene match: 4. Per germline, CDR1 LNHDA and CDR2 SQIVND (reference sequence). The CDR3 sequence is CASSIQGASTEAFF. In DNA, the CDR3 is TGTGCCAGTAGTATCCAGGGGGCGAGCACTGAAGCTTTCTTT.

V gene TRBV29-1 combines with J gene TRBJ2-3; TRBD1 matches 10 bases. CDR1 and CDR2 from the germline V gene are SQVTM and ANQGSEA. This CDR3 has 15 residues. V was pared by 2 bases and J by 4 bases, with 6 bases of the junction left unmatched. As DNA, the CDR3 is TGCAGCGTTGAAACCCCGGACAGGGGGTCAGATACGCAGTATTTT. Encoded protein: CSVETPDRGSDTQYF.

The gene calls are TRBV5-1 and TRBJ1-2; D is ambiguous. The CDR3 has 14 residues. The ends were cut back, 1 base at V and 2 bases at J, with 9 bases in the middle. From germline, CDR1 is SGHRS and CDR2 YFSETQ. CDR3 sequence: CASSLSLGNYGYTF. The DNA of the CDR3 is TGCGCCAGCAGCTTGAGTCTGGGAAACTATGGCTACACCTTC.

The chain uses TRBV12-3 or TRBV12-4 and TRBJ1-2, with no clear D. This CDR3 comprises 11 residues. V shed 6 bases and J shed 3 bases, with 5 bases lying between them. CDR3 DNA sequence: TGTGCCAGCAGACAGTACTATGGCTACACCTTC. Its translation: CASRQYYGYTF.

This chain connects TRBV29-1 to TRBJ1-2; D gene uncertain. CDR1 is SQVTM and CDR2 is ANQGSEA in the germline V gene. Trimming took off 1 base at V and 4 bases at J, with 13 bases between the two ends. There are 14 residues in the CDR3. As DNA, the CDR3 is TGCAGCGTTGAAGCCGCGGGGAACTTCTATGGCTACACCTTC. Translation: CSVEAAGNFYGYTF.

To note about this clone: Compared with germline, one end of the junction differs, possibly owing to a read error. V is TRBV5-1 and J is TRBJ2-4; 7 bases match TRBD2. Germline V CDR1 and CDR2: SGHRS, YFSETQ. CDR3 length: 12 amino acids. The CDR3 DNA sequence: TGCGCCAGCAGCCGCGTAGGGGAAGCGGGAACCTTC. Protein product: CASSRVGEAGTF.

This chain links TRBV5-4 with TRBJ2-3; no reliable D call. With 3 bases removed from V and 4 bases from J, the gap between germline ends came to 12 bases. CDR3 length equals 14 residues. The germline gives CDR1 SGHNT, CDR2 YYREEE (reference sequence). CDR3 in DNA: TGTGCCAGCAGCTCGAAACGAGGCCCAGATACGCAGTATTTT. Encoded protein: CASSSKRGPDTQYF. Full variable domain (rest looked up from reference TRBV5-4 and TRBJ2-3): ETGVTQSPTHLIKTRGQQVTLRCSSQSGHNTVSWYQQALGQGPQFIFQYYREEENGRGNFPPRFSGLQFPNYSSELNVNALELDDSALYLCASSSKRGPDTQYFGPGTRLTVL.

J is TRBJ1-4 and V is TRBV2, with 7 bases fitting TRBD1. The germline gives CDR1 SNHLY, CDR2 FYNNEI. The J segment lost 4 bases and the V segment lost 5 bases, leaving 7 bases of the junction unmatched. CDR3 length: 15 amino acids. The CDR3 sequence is CASSHRDRFNEKLFF. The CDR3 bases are TGTGCCAGCAGTCACCGGGACAGATTTAATGAAAAACTGTTTTTT.

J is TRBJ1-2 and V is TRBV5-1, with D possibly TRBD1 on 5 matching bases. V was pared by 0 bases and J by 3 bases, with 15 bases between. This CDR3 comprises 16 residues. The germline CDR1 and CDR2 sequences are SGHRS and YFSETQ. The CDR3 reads CASSLARGPRDYGYTF. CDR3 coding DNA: TGCGCCAGCAGCTTGGCGAGGGGCCCCCGTGACTATGGCTACACCTTC.

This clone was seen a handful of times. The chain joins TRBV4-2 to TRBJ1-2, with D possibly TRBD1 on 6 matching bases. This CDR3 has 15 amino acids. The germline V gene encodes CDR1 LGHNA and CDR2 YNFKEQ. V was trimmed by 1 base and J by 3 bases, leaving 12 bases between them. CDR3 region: CASSQGREGDYGYTF. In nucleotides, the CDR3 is TGTGCCAGCAGCCAAGGAAGGGAGGGGGACTATGGCTACACCTTC.